This TCR beta chain appears in the sequencing data of a study of Graves' ophthalmopathy and Graves' hyperthyroidism. RNA transcripts yielded amplified TCR beta CDR3 regions. The workflow started with a first-round RT-PCR run with HTBI primers and then moved on to a second-round multiplex PCR. TCRdb processed the multiplex PCR reads anew with MiXCR; each CDR3 protein has one entry. The sample lists 500,000 to 600,000 distinct CDR3 sequences, under 45% occurring once. This clonotype was seen at least ten times. V trimming: 3 bases; J trimming: 1 base; junction bases outside the gene matches: 6. From germline, CDR1 is SGHDN and CDR2 FVKESK. This CDR3 spans 15 amino acids. Researchers turned away patients with other autoimmune diseases, uncontrolled infections, pregnancy or lactation.

The sequencing input was peripheral blood or thyroid tissue (not recorded which). This TCR was sampled from an adult man with Graves' hyperthyroidism. The V call is TRBV14, the J call TRBJ2-7; the match to TRBD1 covers 7 bases. CDR3 in DNA: TGTGCCAGCAGCCATTTCCGGGACAGTTCCTACGAGCAGTACTTC. Protein product: CASSHFRDSSYEQYF.